Detailed here is one T cell receptor (beta chain). A single record per CDR3 protein comes from TCRdb applying MiXCR to the 5' RACE reads. This table holds fewer than 350,000 distinct CDR3 sequences, about a sixth found once. This specimen belongs to a study of T-cell memory formation after mild COVID-19. Germline values: CDR1 DFQATT, CDR2 SNEGSKA (reference sequence). The CDR3 is made up of 14 amino acids. Germline trimming cut 6 bases from V and 6 bases from J; bases unmatched to any gene: 12. Specimen: PBMCs or a T cell subset sorted from them (not recorded which). This clonotype was obtained from a man between 18 and 35 years old who had mild COVID-19 (a few samples of this study predate the infection). Cell type and time point are not known. The chain carries TRBV20-1 and TRBJ2-3; 7 bases fit TRBD2. The CDR3 DNA is TGCAGTGCCTACCAGTTGGGGGGGGACGATACGCAGTATTTT. Amino acids: CSAYQLGGDDTQYF.